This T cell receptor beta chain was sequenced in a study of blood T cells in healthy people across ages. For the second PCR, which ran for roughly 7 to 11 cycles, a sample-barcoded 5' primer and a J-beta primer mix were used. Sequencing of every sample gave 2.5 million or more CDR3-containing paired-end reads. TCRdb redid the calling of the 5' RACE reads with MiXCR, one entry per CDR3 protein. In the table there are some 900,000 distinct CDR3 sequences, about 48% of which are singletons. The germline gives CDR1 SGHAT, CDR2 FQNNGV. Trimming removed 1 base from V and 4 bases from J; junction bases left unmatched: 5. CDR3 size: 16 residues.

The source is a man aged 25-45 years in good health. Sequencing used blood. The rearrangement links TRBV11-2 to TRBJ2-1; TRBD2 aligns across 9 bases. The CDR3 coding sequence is TGTGCCAGCAGCTTAGCCCCTAGCGGGGTGTACAATGAGCAGTTCTTC. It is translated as CASSLAPSGVYNEQFF.